This T cell receptor beta chain stems from a study of blood T cell repertoires in COVID-19. The wider study: Acute and convalescent COVID-19 specimens originated in the United States, Italy and Spain. In each case, the material was cDNA or gDNA derived from T cells, B-cell-depleted T cells, or PBMCs.

CDR1 is SGDLS and CDR2 is YYNGEE in the germline V gene. Germline trimming cut 4 bases from V and 0 bases from J; bases unmatched to any gene: 7. This CDR3 has 15 amino acids. In this sample, this clone turned up once. TCRdb keeps only in-frame clones here, not all; method: immunoSEQ multiplex PCR. Found here are about 59,000 clones, approximately 80% of them singletons; the top ten hold 9.7%. The chain uses TRBV9 and TRBJ2-7; TRBD1 matches at 7 bases. Sequencing input: peripheral blood. The sequence was collected from a human donor in a cohort sampled during active COVID-19. The CDR3, as DNA: TGTGCCAGCAGCCCCCGACAGGGCCGCTCCTACGAGCAGTACTTC. Translating it yields CASSPRQGRSYEQYF.